This note documents a single T cell receptor (beta chain) sequence. TCRdb keeps only in-frame clones here, not all; method: immunoSEQ multiplex PCR. The sample lists under 300,000 clones, about nine tenths occurring once. This CDR3 has 13 residues. Germline V gene lookup returns CDR1 LGHDT and CDR2 YNNKEL (reference sequence). Trimming removed 3 bases from V and 14 bases from J; junction bases left unmatched: 10. This record comes from a study of blood T cell repertoires in COVID-19. Study-level information: Samples of COVID-19 (acute and convalescent) were obtained from the United States, Italy and Spain. T cells, B-cell-depleted T cells, or PBMCs provided the cDNA or gDNA that served as material.

V and J are TRBV3-1 (or the pseudogene TRBV3-2) and TRBJ1-2, with TRBD1 matching 9 bases. This clonotype was sampled from a middle-aged woman who had recovered from COVID-19. Sequencing was performed on peripheral blood. CDR3 in amino acids: CASSQNRGRKETF. In DNA, the CDR3 is TGTGCCAGCAGCCAGAACAGGGGGCGAAAAGAAACCTTC.